This is a list of T cell receptor beta chains from one sample in a study of blood T cell repertoires in COVID-19. The table came from immunoSEQ multiplex PCR; TCRdb's copy has only in-frame clones and leaves some out. Of roughly 250,000 clones listed, more than 60% are singletons. The sequenced sample consisted of peripheral blood. The receptors were gathered from a woman aged 35 to 49 with active or convalescent COVID-19. Each CDR3 is given with its conserved first and last residue. Each record gives: D gene, V gene, clone size, J gene, CDR3 DNA, CDR3 protein. D genes are given only for firm matches. Clone size is stated in some rows and not others, as once, few, many or a class when expanded.

D gene: TRBD1; V gene: TRBV6-5; clone size: NA; J gene: TRBJ1-1; CDR3 DNA: TGTGCCAGCAGGGGACAGGGGGAGGTAAGGTTTGAAGCTTTCTTT; CDR3 protein: CASRGQGEVRFEAFF
D gene: TRBD2; V gene: TRBV10-2; clone size: NA; J gene: TRBJ2-3; CDR3 DNA: TGCGCCAGCAGTGTTAGCGGGGGCGGAGGTACAGATACGCAGTATTTT; CDR3 protein: CASSVSGGGGTDTQYF
D gene: NA; V gene: TRBV25-1; clone size: NA; J gene: TRBJ1-5; CDR3 DNA: TGTGCCAGCAGTGACCGGGAGGGTCAGCCCCAGCATTTT; CDR3 protein: CASSDREGQPQHF
D gene: NA; V gene: TRBV11-1; clone size: NA; J gene: TRBJ2-1; CDR3 DNA: TGTGCCAGCAAAAAACAGGCTACTCGGTACAATGAGCAGTTCTTC; CDR3 protein: CASKKQATRYNEQFF
D gene: NA; V gene: TRBV18; clone size: once; J gene: TRBJ1-1; CDR3 DNA: TGTGCCAGCTCACCGTCCTCTGAAGCTTTCTTT; CDR3 protein: CASSPSSEAFF
D gene: NA; V gene: TRBV6-1; clone size: NA; J gene: TRBJ2-6; CDR3 DNA: TGTGCCAGCAGTGCCGTGGGGCTGTCTGGGGCCAACGTCCTGACTTTC; CDR3 protein: CASSAVGLSGANVLTF
D gene: NA; V gene: TRBV28; clone size: NA; J gene: TRBJ1-5; CDR3 DNA: TGTGCCAGCACCATCTTGGGGGGGGGCGGAAGCAATCAGCCCCAGCATTTT; CDR3 protein: CASTILGGGGSNQPQHF
D gene: TRBD1; V gene: TRBV30; clone size: NA; J gene: TRBJ1-1; CDR3 DNA: TGTGCCTGGAGTTGGGCGAACAGGGGCCCCTCGGGAGCTTTCTTT; CDR3 protein: CAWSWANRGPSGAFF
D gene: NA; V gene: TRBV28; clone size: NA; J gene: TRBJ2-5; CDR3 DNA: TGTGCCACCCTGGGACTCAGGTACCAAGAGACCCAGTACTTC; CDR3 protein: CATLGLRYQETQYF
D gene: TRBD1; V gene: TRBV27; clone size: NA; J gene: TRBJ1-2; CDR3 DNA: TGTGCCAGCAGTTTATCTGGGACAGCATATACGGGCTACACCTTC; CDR3 protein: CASSLSGTAYTGYTF
D gene: TRBD1; V gene: TRBV30; clone size: NA; J gene: TRBJ2-2; CDR3 DNA: TGTGCCTGGAACCCGGGACAGGGGGCCGGGGAGCTGTTTTTT; CDR3 protein: CAWNPGQGAGELFF
D gene: TRBD1; V gene: TRBV29-1; clone size: NA; J gene: TRBJ2-1; CDR3 DNA: TGCAGCGTTTGGACAGGGTGGAACAATGAGCAGTTCTTC; CDR3 protein: CSVWTGWNNEQFF
D gene: NA; V gene: TRBV7-9; clone size: few; J gene: TRBJ2-7; CDR3 DNA: TGTGCCAGCAGCTTCACCAGCGGTCCCTACGAGCAGTACTTC; CDR3 protein: CASSFTSGPYEQYF
D gene: NA; V gene: TRBV19; clone size: few; J gene: TRBJ1-1; CDR3 DNA: TGTGCCAGTAGTCCCAGGGGTATAGGCACTGAAGCTTTCTTT; CDR3 protein: CASSPRGIGTEAFF
D gene: NA; V gene: TRBV12-3/TRBV12-4; clone size: few; J gene: TRBJ2-2; CDR3 DNA: TGTGCCAGCAGTTTAAGAGGCGGGGAGCTGTTTTTT; CDR3 protein: CASSLRGGELFF
D gene: NA; V gene: TRBV7-8; clone size: NA; J gene: TRBJ1-6; CDR3 DNA: TGTGCCAGCAGCTCCGGACAGCTAAATTCACCCCTCCACTTT; CDR3 protein: CASSSGQLNSPLHF